This passage covers 6 T cell receptor beta chains from one sample sequenced in a study of technical replicates of blood from a few donors. Data came from immunoSEQ multiplex PCR; TCRdb stores just in-frame clones and leaves some out. Of 55,000 to 80,000 clones listed, 93% are singletons. The specimen was T cells isolated from PBMCs. Receptors were obtained from a human donor in good health.

V gene TRBV19 combines with J gene TRBJ2-1, with a possible D match to TRBD1 (7 bases). V gave up 0 bases and J gave up 2 bases, with 11 bases separating them. The CDR3 sequence is 16 residues long. Germline values: CDR1 LNHDA, CDR2 SQIVND (reference sequence). The CDR3 DNA reads TGTGCCAGTAGTATAGATCAGGGGGGCGCCTACAATGAGCAGTTCTTC. This codes for CASSIDQGGAYNEQFF.

This clone was recorded a few times. The V gene is TRBV6-1, the J gene TRBJ2-7, with a weak D call TRBD2 (7 bases). This CDR3 is 14 amino acids long. Trimming removed 11 bases at V and 0 bases at J, with 17 bases between. Germline CDR1 and CDR2: MNHNS and SASEGT. The CDR3 here is CAGGDISISYEQYF. CDR3 nucleotide sequence: TGTGCCGGGGGGGACATTTCCATCTCCTACGAGCAGTACTTC.

The genes are TRBV6-1 and TRBJ1-6, with 8 bases aligning to TRBD1. CDR1 MNHNS and CDR2 SASEGT come from the germline V gene. CDR3 length equals 17 residues. V shed 3 bases, J shed 4 bases, and the junction held 8 bases outside the gene matches. The CDR3 is CASSDNRGGGYNSPLHF. The CDR3 DNA follows: TGTGCCAGCAGTGATAACAGGGGGGGCGGATATAATTCACCCCTCCACTTT.

The J gene is TRBJ1-1, the V gene TRBV30, with D unclear. V lost 1 base to trimming and J lost 4 bases, with 10 bases between them. This CDR3 region has 13 residues. From germline, CDR1 is GTSNPN and CDR2 SVGIG (reference sequence). CDR3 sequence reads: CAWSDGPGTEAFF. The CDR3, as DNA: TGTGCCTGGAGTGATGGGCCCGGCACTGAAGCTTTCTTT. Combining the CDR3 with reference TRBV30 and TRBJ1-1 gives the whole variable domain SQTIHQWPATLVQPVGSPLSLECTVEGTSNPNLYWYRQAAGRGLQLLFYSVGIGQISSEVPQNLSASRPQDRQFILSSKKLLLSDSGFYLCAWSDGPGTEAFFGQGTRLTVV.

This chain joins TRBV9 and TRBJ2-7, with 10 bases that match TRBD2. There are 14 residues in the CDR3. The V gene end was trimmed by 5 bases and the J gene end by 0 bases; junction bases not matched to a gene: 2. Germline lookup yields CDR1 SGDLS and CDR2 YYNGEE. The CDR3 protein is CASSGLADSYEQYF. The DNA for the CDR3 is TGTGCCAGCAGTGGACTAGCGGACTCCTACGAGCAGTACTTC.

V and J are TRBV9 and TRBJ2-5; 9 bases agree with TRBD1. Trimming cost V 5 bases and J 2 bases; bases outside gene matches: 4. In germline, CDR1 is SGDLS, CDR2 YYNGEE. This CDR3 has 14 residues. For the CDR3, the DNA is TGTGCCAGCAGGGGACAGGGACGACAAGAGACCCAGTACTTC. Its translation is CASRGQGRQETQYF.